Below are 8 T cell receptor beta chains sequenced from a single sample in a study of regulatory T cells in long-lasting Graves disease. To make TCR beta libraries, researchers used iRepertoire HTBI primers and Arm-PCR of CDR3 regions. MiXCR was run by TCRdb on the multiplex PCR reads, yielding one entry per CDR3 protein. The sample records 420,000 or so distinct CDR3 sequences, 23% being singletons. Indicated time point: persistent/refractory GD, antithyroid drugs over 5 years with positive TRAb. Making the TCR library involved RNA that had been extracted from PBMCs. This sample comprised peripheral blood mononuclear cells (PBMCs), obtained when the disease was refractory, from a patient treated with antithyroid drugs. These receptor sequences come from a female donor with Graves disease.

This clonotype was counted ten times or more. The chain employs TRBV2 and TRBJ2-5; D possibly corresponds to TRBD2 (5 bases). Trimming took off 7 bases at V and 5 bases at J, with 17 bases between the two ends. CDR1 and CDR2 from the germline V gene are SNHLY and FYNNEI. CDR3 length: 14 residues. In DNA form, the CDR3 reads TGTGCCAGCACCGGGCCTCTCGGCGGGGAGACCCAGTACTTC. It codes for CASTGPLGGETQYF.

Points on this clonotype: Lacking the conserved final phenylalanine or tryptophan, this CDR3 likely reflects a read error. CDR3 amino acids: CASSVFTGGNTEAFL. In nucleotides, the CDR3 is TGTGCCAGCAGTGTGTTCACGGGAGGTAACACTGAAGCTTTCCTT. The chain uses TRBV25-1 and TRBJ1-1; D is ambiguous. CDR3 length: 15 amino acids. CDR1 and CDR2 (germline): MGHDK, SYGVNS. V shed 4 bases and J shed 2 bases, with 14 bases lying between them.

This clonotype has only a few counts. The chain uses TRBV20-1 and TRBJ2-7, with TRBD2 matching 10 bases. The V gene's germline CDR1 is DFQATT and CDR2 SNEGSKA (reference sequence). The CDR3 runs to 12 residues. The junction had 7 bases not matched to a gene; V was cut back by 7 bases and J by 7 bases. The CDR3 bases are TGCAGTGGGACTAGCGGTTTATCGGAGCAGTACTTC. It is translated as CSGTSGLSEQYF.

This clonotype was observed a few times. The V and J genes are TRBV12-3 or TRBV12-4 and TRBJ1-1; D perhaps matches TRBD1 (6 bases). The V and J ends lost 4 bases and 10 bases respectively, with 13 bases between them. The CDR3 loop spans 12 amino acids. CDR3 in amino acids: CASSSDRTRAFF. The CDR3 bases are TGTGCCAGCAGTTCGGACAGAACCCGAGCTTTCTTT.

This chain joins TRBV5-1 and TRBJ1-5; D perhaps matches TRBD1 (5 bases). Germline CDR1 reads SGHRS; CDR2 reads YFSETQ. The CDR3 extends over 16 amino acids. Trimming took 4 bases from V and 0 from J, leaving 14 bases between them. The CDR3 DNA is TGCGCCAGCAGCGAGGGACTAACGGGTAGCAATCAGCCCCAGCATTTT. Translation: CASSEGLTGSNQPQHF.

This clonotype is a singleton in its sample. The chain recombines TRBV4-3 with TRBJ2-1; 11 positions agree with TRBD2. Germline CDR1 is LGHNA and CDR2 is YSLEER. V was pared by 1 base and J by 10 bases, with 6 bases of the junction left unmatched. The CDR3 is made up of 15 amino acids. The CDR3 region is CASSQGSGRANEQFF. The CDR3, as DNA: TGCGCCAGCAGCCAAGGTAGCGGGAGGGCAAACGAGCAGTTCTTC.

The chain uses TRBV19 and TRBJ1-5; D may be TRBD1 (6 bases). From germline, CDR1 is LNHDA and CDR2 SQIVND (reference sequence). The CDR3 is made up of 15 amino acids. V lost 10 bases to trimming and J lost 0 bases, with 16 bases between them. The DNA of the CDR3 is TGTGCCACAACAAGGTCAGGGGCTAGCAATCAGCCCCAGCATTTT. It specifies CATTRSGASNQPQHF.

This clonotype has just a few counts. The chain has TRBV19 and TRBJ1-5, with TRBD1 matching 7 bases. This CDR3 is built from 18 residues. Germline CDR1 is LNHDA and CDR2 is SQIVND (reference sequence). Germline trimming cut 5 bases from V and 2 bases from J; bases unmatched to any gene: 15. CDR3 protein: CASSPLPTGLLGNQPQHF. The DNA of the CDR3 is TGTGCCAGTAGTCCCCTACCGACAGGGTTACTGGGCAATCAGCCCCAGCATTTT.